Following are 10 T cell receptor beta chains from one sample sequenced in a study of T cell responses to AZD1222 COVID-19 vaccine. Sequencing was performed with immunoSEQ multiplex PCR; in TCRdb, only in-frame clones are kept and a portion is missing. The repertoire holds roughly 190,000 clones, with roughly 92% as singletons. Here the sequenced sample was peripheral blood, taken on day 0 of AZD1222 vaccination. The origin of the receptors is an adult in good health.

V and J are TRBV30 and TRBJ1-1; no definite D call. The CDR3 spans 12 residues. V was pared by 0 bases and J by 8 bases, with 10 bases between. The germline V gene encodes CDR1 GTSNPN and CDR2 SVGIG (reference sequence). The CDR3 coding sequence is TGTGCCTGGAGTGTGGGTTTAGGCGAAGCTTTCTTT. Amino acids: CAWSVGLGEAFF.

This rearrangement joins TRBV7-2 to TRBJ1-5, with 7 bases fitting TRBD1. The CDR3 spans 14 residues. With 5 bases clipped from V and 3 bases from J, the junction kept 4 bases outside the gene matches. The germline V gene has CDR1 SGHTA and CDR2 FQGNSA. CDR3 loop: CASSRDSPNQPQHF. CDR3 DNA: TGTGCCAGCAGCAGGGACAGTCCCAATCAGCCCCAGCATTTT.

The chain recombines TRBV19 with TRBJ2-3, with 10 positions matching TRBD2. V was clipped by 5 bases and J by 6 bases; unmatched bases: 11. The CDR3 is 16 residues long. Looked up from germline, CDR1 is LNHDA and CDR2 is SQIVND (reference sequence). The CDR3 protein is CASSFTTSGAGDTQYF. For the CDR3, the DNA is TGTGCCAGTAGTTTCACAACTAGCGGGGCAGGGGATACGCAGTATTTT.

The chain joins TRBV7-9 to TRBJ1-1, with TRBD1 matching over 7 bases. In germline, CDR1 is SEHNR, CDR2 FQNEAQ (reference sequence). V shed 5 bases and J 6 bases; nucleotides not matched to a gene: 9. There are 14 residues in the CDR3. CDR3 DNA: TGTGCCAGCAGCGAACAGGGACAGTTCGCTGAAGCTTTCTTT. This codes for CASSEQGQFAEAFF.

The rearrangement joins TRBV7-9 to TRBJ2-7; 12 nucleotides match TRBD2. With 6 bases clipped from V and 4 bases from J, the junction kept 4 bases outside the gene matches. The CDR3 covers 14 residues. Germline CDR1 is SEHNR and CDR2 is FQNEAQ (reference sequence). The CDR3 DNA is TGTGCCAGCAGTCCTAGCGGGGGGGCTTACGAGCAGTACTTC. Protein product: CASSPSGGAYEQYF.

V is TRBV7-9 and J is TRBJ1-5; D remains unclear. The V and J ends lost 5 bases and 6 bases respectively, with 14 bases between them. CDR3 length: 14 residues. The germline V gene has CDR1 SEHNR and CDR2 FQNEAQ (reference sequence). The chain's CDR3 is CASSAALTGQPQHF. The CDR3 DNA follows: TGTGCCAGCAGCGCCGCTCTGACGGGTCAGCCCCAGCATTTT.

V and J are TRBV19 and TRBJ1-1; D unresolved. The V end was cut by 6 bases, the J end by 1 base, with 12 bases between. This CDR3 is 14 amino acids long. The germline gives CDR1 LNHDA, CDR2 SQIVND (reference sequence). CDR3 in amino acids: CASSVGRPNTEAFF. DNA for the CDR3: TGTGCCAGTAGCGTCGGACGGCCGAACACTGAAGCTTTCTTT.

V and J are TRBV28 and TRBJ2-3; TRBD2 matches 8 bases. CDR1 and CDR2 from the germline V gene are MDHEN and SYDVKM. Unmatched junction bases numbered 1, after V lost 5 bases and J lost 0 bases. This CDR3 has 14 amino acids. The CDR3 is CASSQRGSTDTQYF. The CDR3 DNA reads as TGTGCCAGCAGTCAGCGGGGGAGCACAGATACGCAGTATTTT.

The chain couples TRBV13 to TRBJ2-2; D uncertain. Germline CDR1 PRHDT, CDR2 FYEKMQ (reference sequence). V lost 5 bases and J lost 3, with 16 bases in between. The CDR3 consists of 16 residues. CDR3 region: CASSLFLPPDTGELFF. The CDR3 region has the DNA TGTGCCAGCAGCCTCTTTCTCCCGCCGGACACCGGGGAGCTGTTTTTT. Based on the CDR3 plus reference TRBV13 and TRBJ2-2, the full variable domain is AAGVIQSPRHLIKEKRETATLKCYPIPRHDTVYWYQQGPGQDPQFLISFYEKMQSDKGSIPDRFSAQQFSDYHSELNMSSLELGDSALYFCASSLFLPPDTGELFFGEGSRLTVL.

The chain is built from TRBV14 and TRBJ1-6; weak D call: TRBD1 (5 bases). Germline V gene lookup returns CDR1 SGHDN and CDR2 FVKESK. V lost 4 bases and J lost 7, with 14 bases in between. This CDR3 has 15 amino acids. The CDR3 loop is CASSPGQGRNSPLHF. The CDR3 coding sequence is TGTGCCAGCAGCCCCGGGCAGGGCAGAAATTCACCCCTCCACTTT.